This is a list of T cell receptor beta chains from one sample in a study of T-cell reconstitution after alpha-beta-depleted transplantation in children. TCRdb redid the calling of the PCR reads with MiXCR, one entry per CDR3 protein. The sample comprises around 410,000 distinct CDR3 sequences, under 13% of which are singletons, and roughly 5% rests with the top ten. The source was PBMCs from the stem cell graft donor, collected from the stem cell graft. These receptors all stem from a human donor who donated a stem cell graft to a child with acute myeloid leukemia. Both conserved end residues are part of each CDR3. A D gene is named only where the DNA matches it firmly. Rows may omit the clone size; those that give it use once, few, many or a size class.

size	D	V	J	DNA	CDR3
-	-	TRBV15	TRBJ2-5	TGTGCCACCAGCAGAGATTATGGAGGGGGCTCTGGGGAGACCCAGTACTTC	CATSRDYGGGSGETQYF
few	-	TRBV20-1	TRBJ2-1	TGCAGTGCTAGTGACCGGGCGGGCCATTCCTACAATGAGCAGTTCTTC	CSASDRAGHSYNEQFF
many	-	TRBV7-2	TRBJ1-1	TGTGCCAGCAGCCCCCGCCCTGCGGGGGCGAACACTGAAGCTTTCTTT	CASSPRPAGANTEAFF
few	-	TRBV7-2	TRBJ2-2	TGTGCCAGCAGCCTGCAAGATAACACCGGGGAGCTGTTTTTT	CASSLQDNTGELFF
many	TRBD2	TRBV7-3	TRBJ2-1	TGTGCCAGCAGCTTAGACCCTAGCGGGAGTCAGTTCTTC	CASSLDPSGSQFF
few	TRBD1	TRBV5-1	TRBJ1-1	TGCGCCAGCAGCTTGCAGGGGGAGGGCACTGAAGCTTTCTTT	CASSLQGEGTEAFF
-	-	TRBV6-5	TRBJ2-4	TGTGCCAGCAGTTACCAATGGGGAGACTGGTACTTC	CASSYQWGDWYF
-	TRBD2	TRBV4-1	TRBJ2-1	TGCGCCAGCAGCCTCACTAGCGGGGGGGCCGGTGAGCAGTTCTTC	CASSLTSGGAGEQFF
-	-	TRBV27	TRBJ2-3	TGTGCCAACAGTTTGGGGTTTCGGACAGATACGCAGTATTTT	CANSLGFRTDTQYF
many	-	TRBV29-1	TRBJ1-2	TGCAGCGTTGAACGGACATTTGGCGGCTACACCTTC	CSVERTFGGYTF
-	TRBD1	TRBV12-3/TRBV12-4	TRBJ2-5	TGTGCCAGCAGTTCCCAGCGTCTGCGCAGGGGGCAGGAGACCCAGTACTTC	CASSSQRLRRGQETQYF
-	-	TRBV20-1	TRBJ2-5	TGCAGTGCTAGAGGGCGCGTGGAGACCCAGTACTTC	CSARGRVETQYF
-	-	TRBV19	TRBJ2-1	TGTGCCAGTAGTACTCTCCGACAGGCCAACAATGAGCAGTTCTTC	CASSTLRQANNEQFF
many	-	TRBV9	TRBJ2-1	TGTGCCAGCAGCGGGGACGGGAGCTACAATGAGCAGTTCTTC	CASSGDGSYNEQFF
few	-	TRBV12-3/TRBV12-4	TRBJ1-3	TGTGCCAGCATCGGGACGGCTTCTGGAAACACCATATATTTT	CASIGTASGNTIYF
-	-	TRBV12-3/TRBV12-4	TRBJ2-1	TGTGCCAGCAGTCCCATTCGTAGACTGCCCAGTCGGGATGAGCAGTTCTTC	CASSPIRRLPSRDEQFF
few	-	TRBV4-1	TRBJ1-2	TGCGCCAGCAGCCACCTAGGACAGAGCCCTAACTATGGCTACACCTTC	CASSHLGQSPNYGYTF
-	-	TRBV7-8	TRBJ1-4	TGTGCCAGCAGCTTAGACAGGTTCTCTAATGAAAAACTGTTTTTT	CASSLDRFSNEKLFF
-	TRBD2	TRBV6-1	TRBJ2-1	TGTGCCAGCAGTGAAACCCTGGGACTAGCGGGAAACTTC	CASSETLGLAGNF
-	-	TRBV7-8	TRBJ2-5	TGTGCCAGCAGCTTATTTCGCCTCCGGGAGACCCAGTACTTC	CASSLFRLRETQYF
-	TRBD1	TRBV20-1	TRBJ2-7	TGCAGTGCTAGAGGGGACAGGGATTCTGAGCAGTACTTC	CSARGDRDSEQYF
few	-	TRBV5-1	TRBJ2-3	TGCGCCAGCAGCTTCTCAGCGGACACAGATACGCAGTATTTT	CASSFSADTDTQYF
many	-	TRBV18	TRBJ1-5	TGTGCCAGCTCACCACAAGGGGACCAGCCCCAGCATTTT	CASSPQGDQPQHF
few	-	TRBV6-5	TRBJ1-1	TGTGCCAGCAGAAGACCTTTGAACACTGAAGCTTTCTTT	CASRRPLNTEAFF
-	-	TRBV5-1	TRBJ1-1	TGCGCCAGCAGCTTCGGGACCCTGAACACTGAAGCTTTCTTT	CASSFGTLNTEAFF
many	-	TRBV12-3/TRBV12-4	TRBJ2-1	TGTGCCAGCAGTCCCAGGACAGTCAATGAGCAGTTCTTC	CASSPRTVNEQFF